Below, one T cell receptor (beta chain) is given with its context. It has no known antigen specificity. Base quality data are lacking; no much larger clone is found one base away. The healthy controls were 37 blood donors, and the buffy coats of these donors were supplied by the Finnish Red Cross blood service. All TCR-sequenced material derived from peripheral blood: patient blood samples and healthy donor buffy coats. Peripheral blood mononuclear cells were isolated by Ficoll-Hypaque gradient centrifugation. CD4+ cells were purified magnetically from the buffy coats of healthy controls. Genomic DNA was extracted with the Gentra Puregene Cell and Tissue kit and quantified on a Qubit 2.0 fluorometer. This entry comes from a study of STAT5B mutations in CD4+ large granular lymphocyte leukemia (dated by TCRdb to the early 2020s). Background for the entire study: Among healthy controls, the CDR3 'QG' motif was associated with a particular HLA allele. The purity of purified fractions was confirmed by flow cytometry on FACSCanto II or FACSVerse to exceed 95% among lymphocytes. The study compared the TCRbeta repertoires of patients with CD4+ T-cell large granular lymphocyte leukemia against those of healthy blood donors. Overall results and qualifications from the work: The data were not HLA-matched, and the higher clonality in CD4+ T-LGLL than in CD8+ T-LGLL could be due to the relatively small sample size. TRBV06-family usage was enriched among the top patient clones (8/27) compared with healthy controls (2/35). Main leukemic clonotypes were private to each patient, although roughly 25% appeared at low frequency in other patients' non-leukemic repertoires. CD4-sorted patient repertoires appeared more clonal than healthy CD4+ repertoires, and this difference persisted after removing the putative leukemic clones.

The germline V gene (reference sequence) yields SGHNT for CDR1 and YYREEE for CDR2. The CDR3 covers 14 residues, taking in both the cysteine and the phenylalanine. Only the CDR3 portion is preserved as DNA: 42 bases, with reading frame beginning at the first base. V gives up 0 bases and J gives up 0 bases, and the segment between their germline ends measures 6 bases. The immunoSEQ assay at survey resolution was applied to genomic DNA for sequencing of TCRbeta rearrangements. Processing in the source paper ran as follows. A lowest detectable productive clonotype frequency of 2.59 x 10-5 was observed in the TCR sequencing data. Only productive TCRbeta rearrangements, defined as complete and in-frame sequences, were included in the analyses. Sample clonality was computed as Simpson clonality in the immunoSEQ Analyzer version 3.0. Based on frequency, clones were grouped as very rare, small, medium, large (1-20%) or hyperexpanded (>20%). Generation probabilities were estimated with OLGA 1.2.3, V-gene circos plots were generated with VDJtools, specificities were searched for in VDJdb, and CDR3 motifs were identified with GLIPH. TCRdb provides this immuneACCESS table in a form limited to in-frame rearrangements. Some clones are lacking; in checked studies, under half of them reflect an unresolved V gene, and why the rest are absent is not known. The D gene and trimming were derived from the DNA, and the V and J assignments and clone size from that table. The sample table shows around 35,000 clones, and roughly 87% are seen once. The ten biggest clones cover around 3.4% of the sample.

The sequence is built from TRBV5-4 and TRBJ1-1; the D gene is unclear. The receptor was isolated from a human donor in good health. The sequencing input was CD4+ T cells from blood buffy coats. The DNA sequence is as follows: TGTGCCAGCAGCTTGGCCAGTATGAACACTGAAGCTTTCTTT. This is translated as CASSLASMNTEAFF.